This T cell receptor beta chain was observed in a study of cytomegalovirus exposure and HLA in healthy donors. Only a few counts were recorded for this clone. The PCR was carried out with 60 Vbeta primers and 13 Jbeta primers. Clones were sequenced by immunoSEQ multiplex PCR, and TCRdb holds only the in-frame ones, with some missing. This sample carries 35,000 to 50,000 clones, 40% to 60% of them seen once, and the ten largest clones take 9.5% to 13%. This CDR3 is built from 15 residues. V gave up 4 bases and J gave up 7 bases; unmatched junction bases: 8. The germline CDR1 and CDR2 sequences are SGHTA and FQGNSA.

The chain is built from TRBV7-2 and TRBJ1-4; 8 bases align to TRBD1. This TCR derives from a human donor in good health. The material sequenced was PBMCs. CDR3 sequence: CASSSRQGRGEKLFF. The DNA for the CDR3 is TGTGCCAGCAGCTCCCGACAGGGGAGGGGTGAAAAACTGTTTTTT. The full variable domain, in which reference TRBV7-2 and TRBJ1-4 provide the parts outside the CDR3, is GAGVSQSPSNKVTEKGKDVELRCDPISGHTALYWYRQSLGQGLEFLIYFQGNSAPDKSGLPSDRFSAERTGGSVSTLTIQRTQQEDSAVYLCASSSRQGRGEKLFFGSGTQLSVL.